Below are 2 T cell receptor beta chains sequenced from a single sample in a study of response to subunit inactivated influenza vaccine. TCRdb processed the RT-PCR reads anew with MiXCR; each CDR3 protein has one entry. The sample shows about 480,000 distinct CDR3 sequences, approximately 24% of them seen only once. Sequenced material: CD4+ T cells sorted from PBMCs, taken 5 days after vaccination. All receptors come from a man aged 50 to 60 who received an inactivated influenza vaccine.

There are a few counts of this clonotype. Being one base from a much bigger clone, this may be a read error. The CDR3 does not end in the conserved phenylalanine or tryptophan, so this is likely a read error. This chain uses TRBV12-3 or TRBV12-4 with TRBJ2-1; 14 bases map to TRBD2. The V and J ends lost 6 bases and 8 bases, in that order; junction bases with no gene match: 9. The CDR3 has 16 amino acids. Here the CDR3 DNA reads TGTGCCAGCAGGCGACTAGCGGGGGGGAGTCTAGATGAGCAGTTCCTC. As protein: CASRRLAGGSLDEQFL.

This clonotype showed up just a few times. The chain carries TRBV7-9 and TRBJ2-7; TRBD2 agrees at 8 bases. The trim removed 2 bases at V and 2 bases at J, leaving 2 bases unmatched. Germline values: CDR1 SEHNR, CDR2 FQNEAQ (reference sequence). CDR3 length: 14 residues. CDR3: CASSLTSGTYEQYF. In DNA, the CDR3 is TGTGCCAGCAGCTTAACTAGCGGTACCTACGAGCAGTACTTC.